This TCR beta chain was captured by sequencing in a study of shared clonotypes between healthy human individuals. Study at large: The study used three CD4 naive, three CD4 memory, two CD8 naive and one CD8 memory plate per donor.

Naive CD8 cells were CD45RO-negative, positively selected for CCR7, excluding terminally differentiated effector memory CD45RA+ cells. The table came from immunoSEQ multiplex PCR; TCRdb's copy has only in-frame clones and leaves some out. The repertoire consists of about 800,000 clones, with roughly 96% occurring once and the leading ten covering under 0.3%. This clone occurred once. The antigen remains undetermined. General observations from the study: The diversity represented, both genetic and in exposure history, was limited by few donors.

The CDR3 consists of 16 residues. Germline CDR1 is SGDLS and CDR2 is YYNGEE. The V end lost 4 bases, the J end lost 4 bases, and 21 bases lay between the germline ends. The J gene is TRBJ2-7, the V gene TRBV9; a possible D gene is TRBD1 (6 bases). This TCR was sampled from a man in his thirties or forties in good health. The specimen sequenced was naive CD8+ T cells sorted from blood. The DNA for the CDR3 is TGTGCCAGCAGCCCCTTCAGGGAAGGGGGTGGATACGAGCAGTACTTC. Amino acids: CASSPFREGGGYEQYF. The complete variable domain, with remaining parts taken from reference TRBV9 and TRBJ2-7, reads DSGVTQTPKHLITATGQRVTLRCSPRSGDLSVYWYQQSLDQGLQFLIQYYNGEERAKGNILERFSAQQFPDLHSELNLSSLELGDSALYFCASSPFREGGGYEQYFGPGTRLTVT.